The subject of this entry is one T cell receptor beta chain. In the original workflow: For nucleated cells, counts were estimated from reference gene primer amplification. The assay was immunoSEQ multiplex PCR, and TCRdb's table has in-frame clones only and misses some. V, J and clone size were drawn from that table, and D and trimming were deduced from the DNA. The sample shows about 220,000 clones, over 75% of them seen only once. This entry comes from a study of blood T cell repertoires in COVID-19. Across the study: Material from acute and convalescent COVID-19 was sourced from the United States, Italy and Spain. PBMCs, B-cell-depleted T cells, or T cells were the source of the cDNA or gDNA that made up the material.

The ends lost 1 base at V and 6 bases at J; junction bases unmatched: 7. This CDR3 is 16 amino acids long. CDR1 and CDR2 from the germline V gene are SEHNR and FQNEAQ (reference sequence). The sample comprised peripheral blood. The TCR originated in an older woman with COVID-19, enrolled during active disease. The chain combines TRBV7-9 with TRBJ1-4; 8 bases agree with TRBD1. The CDR3 coding sequence is TGTGCCAGCAGCTTAGGTATCGGACAGGGATATGAAAAACTGTTTTTT. It encodes CASSLGIGQGYEKLFF.